The present TCR beta chain was sequenced within a study of blood T cell repertoires in COVID-19. Study background: COVID-19 samples from acute and convalescent phases originated in the United States, Italy and Spain.

All recovered Cohort 3 donors got two negative PCRs, got clearance, or saw symptom resolution. In the authors' methods: Using reference gene primer amplification, nucleated cell counts were estimated. Clones were read by immunoSEQ multiplex PCR, and TCRdb kept only the in-frame ones, dropping some. D and trimming were read from the DNA, whereas the V and J calls and clone size are those reported in that table. The data show 350,000 or so clones, with over 75% seen just once and approximately 0.99% held by the top ten. Looked up from germline, CDR1 is LGHDT and CDR2 is YNNKEL (reference sequence). This CDR3 contains 13 residues. Trimming cost V 3 bases and J 3 bases, with 8 bases left between them.

This rearrangement joins TRBV3-1 (or the pseudogene TRBV3-2) to TRBJ1-1; weak D call: TRBD1 (5 bases). This receptor was taken from a woman aged 25-40 years who had recovered from COVID-19. Sequenced material: PBMCs or T cells enriched from blood (not recorded which). The CDR3 nucleotides are TGTGCCAGCAGCCATCGACAGCACACTGAAGCTTTCTTT. Translating gives CASSHRQHTEAFF.